This TCR beta chain is drawn from a study of cytomegalovirus exposure and HLA in healthy donors. Broader study findings: The authors later found HLA-associated TCR beta chains more clonally expanded than equally common others. Researchers reportedly found TCR beta sequences accurately predicted most subjects' HLA-A and HLA-B alleles. Follow-up analysis found HLA locus-dependent TCR association rates, highest for DRB1 and lowest for HLA-C.

Turning to this clone: Its antigen is still unknown.

CDR1 is SEHNR and CDR2 is FQNEAQ in the germline V gene (reference sequence). The length of the CDR3 is 14 residues. Trimming pared 2 bases from V and 1 base from J, leaving 8 bases between. PCR amplification relied on 60 Vbeta primers (plus 13 Jbeta primers). Some clones are missing from TCRdb's copy, which holds only in-frame ones; the method was immunoSEQ multiplex PCR. Of approximately 170,000 clones listed, about four fifths are singletons. The source is a male donor in good health and CMV-seronegative. The sequenced material came from PBMCs. This rearrangement joins TRBV7-9 to TRBJ1-1; D may be TRBD1 (6 bases). In DNA form, the CDR3 reads TGTGCCAGCAGCTTACCCAGGGGGAACACTGAAGCTTTCTTT. Translation gives CASSLPRGNTEAFF. Using reference TRBV7-9 and TRBJ1-1 for the parts outside the CDR3, the full variable domain is DTGVSQNPRHKITKRGQNVTFRCDPISEHNRLYWYRQTLGQGPEFLTYFQNEAQLEKSRLLSDRFSAERPKGSFSTLEIQRTEQGDSAMYLCASSLPRGNTEAFFGQGTRLTVV.